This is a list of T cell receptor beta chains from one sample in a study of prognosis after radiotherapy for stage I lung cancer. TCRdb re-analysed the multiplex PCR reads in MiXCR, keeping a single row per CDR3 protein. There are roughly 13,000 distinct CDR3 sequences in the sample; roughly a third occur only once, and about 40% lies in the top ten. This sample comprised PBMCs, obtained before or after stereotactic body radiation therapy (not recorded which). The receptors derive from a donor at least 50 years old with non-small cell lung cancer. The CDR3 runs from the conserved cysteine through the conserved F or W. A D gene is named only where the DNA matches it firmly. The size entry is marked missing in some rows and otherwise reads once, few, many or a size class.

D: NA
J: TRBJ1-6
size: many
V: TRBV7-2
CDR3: CASSLNSPLHF
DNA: TGTGCCAGCAGCTTAAATTCACCCCTCCACTTT

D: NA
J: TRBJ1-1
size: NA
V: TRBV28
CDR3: CASSLLTGTPEAFF
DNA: TGTGCCAGCAGTCTTCTTACAGGGACCCCTGAAGCTTTCTTT

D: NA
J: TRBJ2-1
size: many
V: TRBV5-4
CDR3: CASSLGARAPYNEQFF
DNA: TGTGCCAGCAGCTTGGGAGCCAGGGCTCCCTACAATGAGCAGTTCTTC

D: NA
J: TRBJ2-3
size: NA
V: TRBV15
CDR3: CATREGVTDTDRQYF
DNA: TGTGCCACCAGAGAGGGAGTGACCGACACAGATAGGCAGTATTTT

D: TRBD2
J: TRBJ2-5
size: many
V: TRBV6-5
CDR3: CASSSRTSGRRQTQYF
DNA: TGTGCCAGCAGTTCCAGGACTAGCGGGAGACGACAGACCCAGTACTTC

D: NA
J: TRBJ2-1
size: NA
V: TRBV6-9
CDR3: CASSYVGLYEQFF
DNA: TGTGCCAGCAGTTATGTGGGGCTCTATGAGCAGTTCTTC

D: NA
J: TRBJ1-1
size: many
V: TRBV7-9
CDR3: CASSLDQNGDTEASF
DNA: TGTGCCAGCAGCTTAGACCAAAATGGGGACACTGAAGCTTCCTTT

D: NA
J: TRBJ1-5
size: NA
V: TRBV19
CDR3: CASSTGEQPQHF
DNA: TGTGCCAGTAGTACCGGAGAGCAGCCCCAGCATTTT

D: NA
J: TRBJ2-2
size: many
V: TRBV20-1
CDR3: CSATPRGGELFF
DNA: TGCAGTGCAACCCCACGGGGCGGGGAGCTGTTTTTT

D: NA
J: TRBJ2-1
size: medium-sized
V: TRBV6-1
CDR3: CASSGRGLLSPTEQFF
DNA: TGTGCCAGCAGCGGGAGAGGACTCCTTAGCCCAACTGAGCAGTTCTTC

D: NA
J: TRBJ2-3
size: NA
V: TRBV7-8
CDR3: CASRPYRGIRSTDTQYF
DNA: TGTGCCAGCAGACCCTATCGGGGAATCCGTAGCACAGATACGCAGTATTTT

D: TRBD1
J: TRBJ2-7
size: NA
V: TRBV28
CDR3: CASIPTTGTGGYDQYF
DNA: TGTGCCAGCATACCCACAACCGGGACAGGGGGCTACGATCAGTACTTC

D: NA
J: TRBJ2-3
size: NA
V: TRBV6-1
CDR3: CASSEGQGRVTQYF
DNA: TGTGCCAGCAGTGAAGGACAGGGGAGGGTTACGCAGTATTTT

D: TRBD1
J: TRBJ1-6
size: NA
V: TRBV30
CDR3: CAWDGQGDSPLHF
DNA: TGTGCCTGGGATGGACAGGGTGATTCACCCCTCCACTTT

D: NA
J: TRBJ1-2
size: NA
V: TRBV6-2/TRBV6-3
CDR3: CASSDFSVRGFYGYTF
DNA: TGTGCCAGCAGTGACTTCTCCGTCAGGGGCTTCTATGGCTACACCTTC

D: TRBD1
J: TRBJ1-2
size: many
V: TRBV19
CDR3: CASSNGQGFRYGYTF
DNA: TGTGCCAGTAGTAACGGACAGGGGTTTAGGTATGGCTACACCTTC

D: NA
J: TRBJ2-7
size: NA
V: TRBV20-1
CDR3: CSASGATYEQYF
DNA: TGCAGTGCTAGCGGGGCGACCTACGAGCAGTACTTC

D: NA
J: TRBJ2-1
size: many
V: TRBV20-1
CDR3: CSARDEMDLRGEQFF
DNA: TGCAGTGCTAGAGATGAAATGGACCTCAGGGGTGAGCAGTTCTTC

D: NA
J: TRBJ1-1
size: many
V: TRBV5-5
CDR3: CASSLVGNRNTEAFF
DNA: TGTGCCAGCAGCTTGGTCGGGAATAGGAACACTGAAGCTTTCTTT

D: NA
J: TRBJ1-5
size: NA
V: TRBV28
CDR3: CASSHPGRAIFYRPQHF
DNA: TGTGCCAGCAGTCATCCGGGTAGGGCGATTTTTTATCGGCCCCAGCATTTT

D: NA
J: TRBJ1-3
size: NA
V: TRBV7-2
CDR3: CASSFLTAANTIYF
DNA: TGTGCCAGCAGCTTTTTGACGGCTGCAAACACCATATATTTT

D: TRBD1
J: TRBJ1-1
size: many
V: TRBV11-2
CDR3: CASTRVSGGLTEAFF
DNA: TGTGCCAGCACCCGGGTATCAGGGGGCCTCACTGAAGCTTTCTTT

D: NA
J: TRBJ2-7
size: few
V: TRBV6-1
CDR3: CASRSYEQYF
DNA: TGTGCCAGTCGCTCCTACGAGCAGTACTTC

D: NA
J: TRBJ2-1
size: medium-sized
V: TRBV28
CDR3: CASSPLEDSYNEQFF
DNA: TGTGCCAGCAGTCCGTTAGAGGACTCCTACAATGAGCAGTTCTTC

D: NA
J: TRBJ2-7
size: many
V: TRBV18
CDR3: CASSPAYEQYF
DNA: TGTGCCAGCTCACCCGCCTACGAGCAGTACTTC

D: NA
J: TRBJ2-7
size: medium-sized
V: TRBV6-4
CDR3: CASSYGGSDSYEQYF
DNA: TGTGCCAGCAGCTACGGCGGGTCAGACTCCTACGAGCAGTACTTC

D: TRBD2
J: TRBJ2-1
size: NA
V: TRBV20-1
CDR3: CSADAPAGGLDEQFF
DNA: TGCAGTGCAGATGCCCCAGCGGGGGGCCTGGATGAGCAGTTCTTC

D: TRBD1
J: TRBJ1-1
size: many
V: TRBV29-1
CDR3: CSVLKTTGVTEAFF
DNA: TGCAGCGTTCTAAAGACGACAGGGGTCACTGAAGCTTTCTTT

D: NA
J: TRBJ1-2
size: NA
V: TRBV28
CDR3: CESSFRRLGGYTF
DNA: TGTGAAAGCAGTTTTCGCCGTCTGGGGGGCTACACCTTC

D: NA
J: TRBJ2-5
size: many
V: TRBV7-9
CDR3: CASSLGPGETQYF
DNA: TGTGCCAGCAGCTTAGGACCAGGAGAGACCCAGTACTTC

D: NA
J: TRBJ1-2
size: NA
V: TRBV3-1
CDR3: CASSLRGGENYGYTF
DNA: TGTGCCAGCAGCCTGAGGGGGGGGGAAAACTATGGCTACACCTTC

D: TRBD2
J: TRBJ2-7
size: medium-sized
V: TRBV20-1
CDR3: CSASQSGRHEQYF
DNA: TGCAGTGCTAGTCAGAGCGGGAGGCACGAGCAGTACTTC

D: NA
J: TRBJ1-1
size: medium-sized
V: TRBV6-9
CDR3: CASSYRSAGNTEAFF
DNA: TGTGCCAGCAGTTACCGTTCGGCGGGGAACACTGAAGCTTTCTTT

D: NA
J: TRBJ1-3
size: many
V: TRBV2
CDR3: CASSEKPGRGSGNTIYF
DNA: TGTGCCAGCAGTGAAAAACCCGGCAGGGGCTCTGGAAACACCATATATTTT

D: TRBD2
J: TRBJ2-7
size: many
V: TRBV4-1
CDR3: CASSQGPAGPYEQYF
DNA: TGCGCCAGCAGCCAAGGACCAGCGGGGCCCTACGAGCAGTACTTC

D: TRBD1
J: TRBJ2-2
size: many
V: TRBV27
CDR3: CASRTGRATGELFF
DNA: TGTGCCAGCAGGACAGGGCGCGCCACCGGGGAGCTGTTTTTT

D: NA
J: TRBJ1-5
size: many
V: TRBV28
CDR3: CASSPISVTPGSQPQHF
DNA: TGTGCCAGCAGTCCAATCTCCGTGACGCCAGGCAGTCAGCCCCAGCATTTT

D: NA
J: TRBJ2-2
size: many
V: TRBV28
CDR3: CASSLMVRYTNTGELFF
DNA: TGTGCCAGCAGTTTAATGGTCAGATACACGAACACCGGGGAGCTGTTTTTT

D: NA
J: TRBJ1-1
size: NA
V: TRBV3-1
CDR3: CASSPTRGRHTEAFF
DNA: TGCGCCAGCAGCCCCACCCGGGGTCGTCACACTGAAGCTTTCTTT

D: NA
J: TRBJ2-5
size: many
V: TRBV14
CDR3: CASSQVDGGSETQYF
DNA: TGTGCCAGCAGCCAAGTCGACGGGGGCTCAGAGACCCAGTACTTC

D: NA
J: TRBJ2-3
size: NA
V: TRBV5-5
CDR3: CASSLTGGSDTKYF
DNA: TGTGCCAGCAGCTTGACAGGAGGCTCGGATACGAAGTATTTT

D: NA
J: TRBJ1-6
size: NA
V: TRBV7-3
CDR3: CASSSRVGDSPLHF
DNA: TGTGCCAGCAGCTCCAGGGTAGGAGATTCACCGCTCCACTTT

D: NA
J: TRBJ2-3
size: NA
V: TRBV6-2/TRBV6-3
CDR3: CASNIGGSASTDTQYF
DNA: TGTGCCAGCAATATCGGCGGGTCAGCAAGCACGGATACGCAGTATTTT